Sequencing of this TCR beta chain was carried out in a study of T cells after yellow fever vaccination. Findings and caveats of the study: Sorted repertoires could include abundant contaminating clonotypes from bulk cells. Relatively few clonotypes were ones that appeared in both CD4 and CD8 compartments. Most clones from primary vaccination resurfaced after the booster (96% CD4, 88% CD8).

Template-switching 5'RACE yielded the TCR cDNA; a universal primer site and UMIs were added in the process. Via MiXCR, TCRdb re-called the 5' RACE reads, giving one row per CDR3 protein. The sample has hundreds of thousands of distinct CDR3 sequences; over 15% are singletons. There are a few counts of this clonotype. Its antigen remains unknown. This receptor was obtained from a man under 40 who received the YFV17D yellow fever vaccine. The material was PBMCs, obtained 15 days after the yellow fever booster vaccination.

The CDR3 is CASRKKLAGIYNEQFF. The CDR3 coding sequence is TGTGCCAGCAGGAAAAAGCTAGCGGGCATATACAATGAGCAGTTCTTC. V usage is TRBV12-3 or TRBV12-4 and J usage is TRBJ2-1; 8 bases are shared with TRBD2. CDR3 length equals 16 residues. Trimming cost V 6 bases and J 4 bases; bases outside gene matches: 11.